Listed here are 8 T cell receptor beta chains from one sample, sequenced in a study of T cell changes during pregnancy in multiple sclerosis. TCRdb's table, derived via immunoSEQ multiplex PCR, lists solely in-frame clones and lacks some. The data show about 100,000 clones, 92% seen once. Sequencing used peripheral blood, obtained after pregnancy. The receptors derive from a female donor with multiple sclerosis, enrolled in a pregnancy study.

This clone occurred a few times. V gene TRBV6-4 combines with J gene TRBJ2-6, with TRBD2 matching over 8 bases. The junction had 2 bases not matched to a gene; V was cut back by 4 bases and J by 0 bases. The CDR3 totals 16 residues. Germline V gene sequence: CDR1 MRHNA, CDR2 SNTAGT. CDR3 sequence (DNA): TGTGCCAGCAGTGCGGGGGGGAGCTCTGGGGCCAACGTCCTGACTTTC. Its protein is CASSAGGSSGANVLTF.

This clone was counted once. The chain carries TRBV12-2 and TRBJ1-3. TRBV12-2 is classified as a pseudogene. The CDR3 runs 16 residues. CDR3 nucleotide sequence: TGTGCAAGTCGCTTAGCGCCGACGGAGCCTGGAAACACCATATATTTT. Translation: CASRLAPTEPGNTIYF.

V and J are TRBV5-1 and TRBJ1-6, with TRBD1 matching 11 bases. With V trimmed by 4 bases and J by 8 bases, 5 bases remained unmatched. This CDR3 comprises 15 residues. Germline CDR1 and CDR2: SGHRS and YFSETQ. The CDR3 coding sequence is TGCGCCAGCAGCGAAGGACAGGGGGCATATTCACCCCTCCACTTT. This gives the protein CASSEGQGAYSPLHF. Variable domain in full (rest from reference TRBV5-1 and TRBJ1-6): KAGVTQTPRYLIKTRGQQVTLSCSPISGHRSVSWYQQTPGQGLQFLFEYFSETQRNKGNFPGRFSGRQFSNSRSEMNVSTLELGDSALYLCASSEGQGAYSPLHFGNGTRLTVT.

The chain combines TRBV30 with TRBJ2-7, with 9 bases lining up with TRBD1. V lost 6 bases, J lost 7 bases, and 10 bases stayed unmatched. The CDR3 is 13 amino acids. Germline loops: CDR1 GTSNPN, CDR2 SVGIG (reference sequence). CDR3 sequence reads: CACRGTGPREQYF. The CDR3 region has the DNA TGTGCCTGCAGAGGGACAGGGCCAAGGGAGCAGTACTTC.

The V gene is TRBV30, the J gene TRBJ2-5; TRBD2 matches 11 bases. Per the germline V gene, CDR1 is GTSNPN and CDR2 is SVGIG (reference sequence). The trim removed 4 bases at V and 4 bases at J, leaving 5 bases unmatched. CDR3 size: 14 residues. The CDR3: CAWNLAGGGETQYF. For the CDR3, the DNA is TGTGCCTGGAACCTAGCGGGGGGAGGAGAGACCCAGTACTTC.

The chain carries TRBV10-3 and TRBJ2-2, with TRBD1 matching 7 bases. CDR1 and CDR2 (germline): ENHRY, SYGVKD. The CDR3 has 13 residues. J lost 4 bases, V lost 8 bases, and 4 bases had no gene match. The CDR3 region is CAIGTVFTGELFF. For the CDR3, the DNA is TGTGCCATCGGGACAGTTTTCACCGGGGAGCTGTTTTTT.

Here the CDR3 DNA reads TGTGCCAGTAGTATAGTAACTAGCGGAGGAGATTACGAGCAGTACTTC. Translation gives CASSIVTSGGDYEQYF. The chain links TRBV19 to TRBJ2-7; 8 bases are shared with TRBD2. CDR3 size: 16 residues. Germline CDR1 and CDR2: LNHDA and SQIVND (reference sequence). The V and J ends lost 1 base and 4 bases, in that order; junction bases with no gene match: 9. Full variable domain (rest looked up from reference TRBV19 and TRBJ2-7): DGGITQSPKYLFRKEGQNVTLSCEQNLNHDAMYWYRQDPGQGLRLIYYSQIVNDFQKGDIAEGYSVSREKKESFPLTVTSAQKNPTAFYLCASSIVTSGGDYEQYFGPGTRLTVT.

This chain uses TRBV14 with TRBJ1-1; D not resolved. V lost 1 base and J lost 3, with 18 bases in between. This CDR3 is built from 17 residues. The V gene's germline CDR1 is SGHDN and CDR2 FVKESK. This CDR3 is CASSQVAGLGRDTEAFF. As DNA, the CDR3 is TGTGCCAGCAGCCAAGTAGCGGGTCTTGGACGGGACACTGAAGCTTTCTTT.